This T cell receptor beta chain was identified in a study of T-cell reconstitution after alpha-beta-depleted transplantation in children. Findings and caveats of the study: For some patients, TCRbeta diversity was high at day 60 because of recipient T cells and thymic progenitors that survived. There were reportedly several hundred expanded graft clones from which alpha-beta T cells came about two months after transplant. Once a year had passed after transplant, T-cell counts and diversity came mostly from newly produced T cells.

Points on this clonotype: Its specificity is unknown.

For TCRbeta, the library was prepared with unique molecular identifiers. TCRdb recomputed calls from the PCR reads with MiXCR, one row per CDR3 protein. The sample has 500,000 to 600,000 distinct CDR3 sequences; roughly 27% are singletons. Germline values: CDR1 SGHRS, CDR2 YFSETQ. There are 14 residues in the CDR3. Trimming took off 1 base at V and 2 bases at J, with 7 bases between the two ends. Source: PBMCs, taken before TCRalphabeta/CD19-depleted stem cell transplant. The gene calls are TRBV5-1 and TRBJ2-1; no clear D gene. This TCR came from a boy younger than two with Wiskott-Aldrich syndrome, due to receive a stem cell transplant. This chain's CDR3 is CASSLYPTYNEQFF. The CDR3, as DNA: TGCGCCAGCAGCTTGTACCCAACCTACAATGAGCAGTTCTTC.